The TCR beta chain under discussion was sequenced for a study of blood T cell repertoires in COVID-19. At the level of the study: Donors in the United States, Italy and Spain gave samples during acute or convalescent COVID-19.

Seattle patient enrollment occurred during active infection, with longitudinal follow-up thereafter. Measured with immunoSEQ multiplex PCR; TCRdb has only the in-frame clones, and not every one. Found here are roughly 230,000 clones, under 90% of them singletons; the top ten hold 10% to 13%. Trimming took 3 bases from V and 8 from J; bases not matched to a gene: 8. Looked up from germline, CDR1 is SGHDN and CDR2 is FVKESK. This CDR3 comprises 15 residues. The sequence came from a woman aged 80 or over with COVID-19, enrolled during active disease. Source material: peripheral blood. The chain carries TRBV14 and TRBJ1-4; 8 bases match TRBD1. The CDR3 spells CASSQRQGWGEKLFF. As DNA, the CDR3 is TGTGCCAGCAGCCAGAGACAGGGGTGGGGCGAAAAACTGTTTTTT.